A single sample gave rise to the 26 T cell receptor beta chains below, sequenced in a study of Ad26.COV2.S vaccination and SARS-CoV-2 variants. Sequencing used immunoSEQ multiplex PCR; TCRdb keeps in-frame clones, though not all of them. The sample comprises some 410,000 clones, around 92% of which are singletons, and approximately 1.6% rests with the top ten. The sample's treatment: 15 to 20 received Ad26.COV2.S at low or high dose, single or two shots; roughly five received placebo; per-sample allocation not given. On day 63 after the first injection, vaccine and placebo recipients gave samples. Sequenced material: peripheral blood, taken in a trial of Ad26.COV2.S vaccine versus placebo. These receptors were obtained from a person aged 18-60 years who received the Ad26.COV2.S COVID-19 vaccine or a placebo.

The V gene is TRBV6-5, the J gene TRBJ2-3; TRBD2 matches 10 bases. This CDR3 has 14 residues. CDR1 is MNHEY, CDR2 SVGAGI, per germline. The ends lost 7 bases at V and 5 bases at J; junction bases unmatched: 6. The CDR3 bases are TGTGCCAGCAATCGAGCGGGGGGGAGAGATACGCAGTATTTT. Residues: CASNRAGGRDTQYF.

V gene TRBV3-1 (or the pseudogene TRBV3-2) combines with J gene TRBJ2-7; tentative D call: TRBD2 (6 bases). V lost 0 bases, J lost 0 bases, and 9 bases lay in between. This CDR3 region has 15 residues. Germline CDR1 reads LGHDT; CDR2 reads YNNKEL (reference sequence). CDR3 sequence: CASSQDAGFSYEQYF. CDR3 nucleotides: TGTGCCAGCAGCCAAGATGCGGGATTCTCCTACGAGCAGTACTTC.

The chain uses TRBV10-3 and TRBJ1-1, with 7 bases identical to TRBD1. Germline trimming cut 3 bases from V and 1 base from J; bases unmatched to any gene: 5. The CDR3 runs to 15 residues. Germline CDR1 is ENHRY and CDR2 is SYGVKD. In nucleotides, the CDR3 is TGTGCCATCAGTGATAGGGGGCTTGGGAACACTGAAGCTTTCTTT. Translating gives CAISDRGLGNTEAFF.

This chain links TRBV11-3 with TRBJ2-7; D might be TRBD1 or TRBD2, each matching 5 bases. The germline V and J ends were trimmed by 1 base and 7 bases, with 17 bases remaining between them. Germline V gene lookup returns CDR1 SGHNT and CDR2 YENEEA. This CDR3 region has 15 residues. This CDR3 is CASSLGDPGFCEQYF. CDR3 nucleotides: TGTGCCAGCAGCTTAGGGGACCCCGGGTTTTGTGAGCAGTACTTC.

This rearrangement joins TRBV11-3 to TRBJ2-1; possibly TRBD1 or TRBD2 for D (5 bases each). The CDR3 consists of 13 residues. V shed 3 bases and J shed 6 bases, with 9 bases lying between them. Looked up from germline, CDR1 is SGHNT and CDR2 is YENEEA. The CDR3 protein is CASSLKGSNEQFF. The CDR3 nucleotides read TGTGCCAGCAGCTTGAAGGGGAGCAATGAGCAGTTCTTC.

The V gene is TRBV7-9, the J gene TRBJ2-5, with 7 positions matching TRBD1. CDR1 is SEHNR and CDR2 is FQNEAQ in the germline V gene (reference sequence). The CDR3 has 14 amino acids. V lost 5 bases to trimming and J lost 2 bases; unmatched junction nucleotides: 5. CDR3 loop: CASSRQGWQETQYF. The CDR3 nucleotides read TGTGCCAGCAGCCGACAGGGTTGGCAAGAGACCCAGTACTTC.

This rearrangement joins TRBV7-8 to TRBJ2-7, with a tentative D call TRBD1 (6 bases). CDR3 size: 15 residues. Germline CDR1 reads SGHVS; CDR2 reads FQNEAQ. V gave up 1 base and J gave up 4 bases, with 14 bases separating them. CDR3 sequence: CASSLGGRGWYEQYF. The CDR3 DNA reads TGTGCCAGCAGCTTAGGCGGCAGGGGCTGGTACGAGCAGTACTTC.

The V call is TRBV2, the J call TRBJ2-7; 7 bases agree with TRBD1. CDR1 is SNHLY, CDR2 FYNNEI, per germline. Trimming took 6 bases from V and 3 from J; bases not matched to a gene: 5. The CDR3 runs to 13 residues. This CDR3 is CASRPGQNYEQYF. CDR3 DNA sequence: TGTGCCAGCAGACCGGGACAGAACTACGAGCAGTACTTC.

This chain connects TRBV3-1 (or the pseudogene TRBV3-2) to TRBJ2-1; D not resolved. From germline, CDR1 is LGHDT and CDR2 YNNKEL (reference sequence). The V end was cut by 3 bases, the J end by 3 bases, with 6 bases between. There are 13 residues in the CDR3. This CDR3 reads CASSQRLYNEQFF. The CDR3 DNA reads TGTGCCAGCAGCCAGCGACTCTACAATGAGCAGTTCTTC.

Here the CDR3 reads CASSPSGQGTYEQYF. The CDR3 coding sequence is TGCGCCAGCAGCCCCTCCGGACAGGGGACCTACGAGCAGTACTTC. The chain employs TRBV4-1 and TRBJ2-7; 9 bases map to TRBD1. The CDR3 consists of 15 residues. The germline V gene has CDR1 MGHRA and CDR2 YSYEKL. Germline trimming cut 4 bases from V and 2 bases from J; bases unmatched to any gene: 6.

This clone has only one observation. The chain joins TRBV11-2 to TRBJ2-2, with TRBD1 matching 8 bases. The CDR3 is made up of 16 amino acids. Germline CDR1 and CDR2: SGHAT and FQNNGV. Losses at the gene ends were 2 bases for V and 0 bases for J; bases not matched to a gene: 2. The DNA of the CDR3 is TGTGCCAGCAGCTTACGGGACAGGACGAACACCGGGGAGCTGTTTTTT. Its translation is CASSLRDRTNTGELFF.

This clone was found a few times. Here the CDR3 reads CASSLVTQGIYNEQFF. CDR3 coding DNA: TGTGCCAGCAGCTTAGTCACGCAGGGCATCTACAATGAGCAGTTCTTC. This sequence joins TRBV7-2 and TRBJ2-1, with D tentatively TRBD1 (5 bases). Germline V lookup: CDR1 SGHTA, CDR2 FQGNSA. The germline V and J ends were trimmed by 1 base and 3 bases, with 13 bases remaining between them. CDR3 size: 16 residues.

J is TRBJ2-1 and V is TRBV14; no clear D gene. Germline CDR1 reads SGHDN; CDR2 reads FVKESK. The V gene lost 1 base and the J gene lost 0 bases, with 7 bases spanning the gap. This CDR3 has 15 amino acids. The CDR3 coding sequence is TGTGCCAGCAGCCAAGGGTTTAGCTCCTACAATGAGCAGTTCTTC. Translation gives CASSQGFSSYNEQFF.

The J gene is TRBJ2-3, the V gene TRBV21-1; TRBD2 is the table's D call and was not checked against the DNA. TRBV21-1 is assigned pseudogene status. There are 19 residues in the CDR3. The CDR3 loop reads CASSKLGTGEGAGGDTQYF. The CDR3 DNA reads as TGTGCCAGCAGCAAGCTGGGGACAGGGGAGGGAGCGGGGGGTGATACGCAGTATTTT.

The CDR3 DNA reads as TGTGCCAGCAGTTTACGGGGGGCCAAAAACATTCAGTACTTC. Its protein product is CASSLRGAKNIQYF. The chain links TRBV27 to TRBJ2-4, with D possibly being TRBD2 (6 bases). V was clipped by 2 bases and J by 1 base, with 6 bases between them. Germline CDR1 reads MNHEY; CDR2 reads SMNVEV (reference sequence). The CDR3 length is 14 residues.

The V and J genes are TRBV6-5 and TRBJ1-4, with 9 bases matching TRBD1. Germline CDR1 and CDR2: MNHEY and SVGAGI. Unmatched junction bases numbered 8, after V lost 8 bases and J lost 7 bases. The CDR3 spans 14 residues. CDR3 nucleotides: TGTGCCAGCGGGCCCGGGACAGGGAGTGAAAAACTGTTTTTT. This translates into CASGPGTGSEKLFF.

J is TRBJ1-5 and V is TRBV7-2, with D perhaps matching TRBD1 (6 bases). Germline CDR1 reads SGHTA; CDR2 reads FQGNSA. V was pared by 4 bases and J by 6 bases, with 13 bases between. The CDR3 sequence is 14 residues long. CDR3 protein: CASSSTGSGQPQHF. In DNA, the CDR3 is TGTGCCAGCAGCTCCACAGGGTCAGGTCAGCCCCAGCATTTT. The entire variable domain, with the rest obtained from reference TRBV7-2 and TRBJ1-5, is as follows: GAGVSQSPSNKVTEKGKDVELRCDPISGHTALYWYRQSLGQGLEFLIYFQGNSAPDKSGLPSDRFSAERTGGSVSTLTIQRTQQEDSAVYLCASSSTGSGQPQHFGDGTRLSIL.

This chain links TRBV19 with TRBJ1-4; no definite D call. V lost 5 bases to trimming and J lost 10 bases, with 14 bases between them. Germline CDR1 reads LNHDA; CDR2 reads SQIVND (reference sequence). The CDR3 covers 13 residues. CDR3 in DNA: TGTGCCAGTAGTGAGCACTCCACGGGAAAACTGTTTTTT. Amino acid sequence: CASSEHSTGKLFF.

This chain connects TRBV2 to TRBJ1-4; a weak D match, TRBD1 (6 bases). The CDR3 covers 12 residues. V lost 5 bases to trimming and J lost 5 bases, with 6 bases between them. CDR1 SNHLY and CDR2 FYNNEI come from the germline V gene. The CDR3 sequence: CASSTGNEKLFF. The CDR3 region has the DNA TGTGCCAGCAGTACAGGGAATGAAAAACTGTTTTTT.

This clone was seen once. The chain couples TRBV6-5 to TRBJ1-4; D not resolved. The CDR3 is 14 residues long. The germline CDR1 and CDR2 sequences are MNHEY and SVGAGI. Trimming shortened V by 2 bases and J by 4 bases, and 8 bases separated the two germline ends. The DNA of the CDR3 is TGTGCCAGCAGTTACAGCGAAATTAATGAAAAACTGTTTTTT. Its translation is CASSYSEINEKLFF.

The chain employs TRBV24-1 and TRBJ2-1; D is tentatively TRBD1 or TRBD2 (6 bases each). V was cut by 3 bases and J by 10 bases, with 21 bases left in between. Germline CDR1 and CDR2: KGHDR and SFDVKD. The CDR3 length is 16 residues. CDR3 in amino acids: CATSDVEGVRTSEQFF. Written as DNA, the CDR3 is TGTGCCACCAGTGATGTCGAGGGGGTCCGAACTAGCGAGCAGTTCTTC.

V usage is TRBV5-1 and J usage is TRBJ2-2; TRBD1 might be the D (5 bases). In germline, CDR1 is SGHRS, CDR2 YFSETQ. Trimming removed 1 base from V and 5 bases from J, with 15 bases in between. This CDR3 is built from 16 residues. The CDR3 DNA follows: TGCGCCAGCAGCTTGACGGCGTCAGGGCGGACCGGGGAGCTGTTTTTT. This translates into CASSLTASGRTGELFF.

The rearrangement uses TRBV3-1 (or the pseudogene TRBV3-2) and TRBJ2-1; the match to TRBD2 covers 9 bases. The J segment lost 11 bases and the V segment lost 1 base, leaving 9 bases of the junction unmatched. Germline V gene data show CDR1 as LGHDT and CDR2 as YNNKEL (reference sequence). The CDR3 loop spans 15 amino acids. CDR3 bases: TGTGCCAGCAGCCAAGGGGCTTCAGCGGGGGGACAGCAGTTCTTC. Its protein product is CASSQGASAGGQQFF.

This chain connects TRBV29-1 to TRBJ2-5, with TRBD2 identical over 7 bases. The CDR3 has 13 residues. CDR1 SQVTM and CDR2 ANQGSEA come from the germline V gene. Unmatched junction bases numbered 8, after V lost 6 bases and J lost 4 bases. This CDR3 is CSVHLGGGETQYF. The CDR3 nucleotides read TGCAGCGTGCACCTTGGGGGGGGAGAGACCCAGTACTTC.

CDR3 DNA: TGTGCCAGCAGCTTGGACAGGGGTCGGACTGAAGCTTTCTTT. This gives the protein CASSLDRGRTEAFF. The chain combines TRBV5-8 with TRBJ1-1; 7 nucleotides agree with TRBD1. V lost 0 bases to trimming and J lost 5 bases; unmatched junction nucleotides: 4. Germline-derived CDR1 and CDR2 are SGHTS and YDEGEE. The CDR3 runs 14 residues.

The chain carries TRBV27 and TRBJ1-2, with 9 positions matching TRBD1. CDR1 and CDR2 (germline): MNHEY, SMNVEV (reference sequence). The CDR3 runs 18 residues. Germline trimming cut 4 bases from V and 4 bases from J; bases unmatched to any gene: 16. CDR3 region: CASSSLSPLTGGPYGYTF. CDR3 bases: TGTGCCAGCAGTTCCCTAAGTCCCTTAACAGGGGGCCCCTATGGCTACACCTTC.